Following are 15 T cell receptor beta chains from one sample sequenced in a study of blood T cells in healthy people across ages. Through a sample-barcoded 5' primer and a J-beta primer mix, a second PCR was run for about 6 to 11 cycles. From the 5' RACE reads, TCRdb called clonotypes with MiXCR, one entry per CDR3 protein. The sample has around 800,000 distinct CDR3 sequences, about 42% seen once; the top ten hold roughly 18%. The sequenced sample consisted of blood. These receptors all stem from a man aged 55-75 years in good health.

The J gene is TRBJ1-2, the V gene TRBV5-1; D is undetermined. The germline V gene has CDR1 SGHRS and CDR2 YFSETQ. The CDR3 is 14 residues long. Trimming cost V 2 bases and J 2 bases, with 10 bases left between them. The CDR3 region is CASSFDGLNYGYTF. DNA for the CDR3: TGCGCCAGCAGCTTCGACGGACTAAACTATGGCTACACCTTC.

J is TRBJ2-5 and V is TRBV3-1, with 9 bases aligning to TRBD2. Germline loops: CDR1 LGHDT, CDR2 YNNKEL (reference sequence). CDR3 size: 15 residues. Trimming at V came to 4 bases and at J to 5 bases, leaving 8 bases not matched to a gene. The CDR3 region has the DNA TGTGCCAGCAGCCCCCGGGGGACTAGCAGCGAGACCCAGTACTTC. It translates to CASSPRGTSSETQYF.

The count of this clonotype is one. V gene TRBV5-1 combines with J gene TRBJ1-1; D perhaps matches TRBD1 (5 bases). The CDR3 has 15 residues. V was trimmed by 3 bases and J by 1 base, leaving 13 bases between them. Looked up from germline, CDR1 is SGHRS and CDR2 is YFSETQ. The CDR3 loop is CASSSQQGKNTEAFF. CDR3 DNA sequence: TGCGCCAGCAGCTCCCAGCAGGGCAAGAACACTGAAGCTTTCTTT.

The chain joins TRBV20-1 to TRBJ2-7; no reliable D call. This CDR3 has 11 residues. The V and J ends lost 6 bases and 6 bases respectively, with 12 bases between them. The germline V gene has CDR1 DFQATT and CDR2 SNEGSKA (reference sequence). The CDR3 spells CSAKNSGEQYF. The DNA of the CDR3 is TGCAGTGCGAAAAACTCGGGCGAGCAGTACTTC.

The chain combines TRBV20-1 with TRBJ2-7, with unresolved D. Trimming pared 0 bases from V and 2 bases from J, leaving 5 bases between. In germline, CDR1 is DFQATT, CDR2 SNEGSKA (reference sequence). This CDR3 is 12 amino acids long. CDR3 sequence (DNA): TGCAGTGCTAGAGAAGGACCCTACGAGCAGTACTTC. Encoded protein: CSAREGPYEQYF.

This clonotype was observed a single time. CDR3 sequence reads: CASSWTAPSTDTQYF. In nucleotides, the CDR3 is TGTGCCAGCAGCTGGACAGCCCCTAGCACAGATACGCAGTATTTT. The V gene is TRBV7-9, the J gene TRBJ2-3, with D tentatively TRBD1 (6 bases). The V gene's germline CDR1 is SEHNR and CDR2 FQNEAQ (reference sequence). V was cut by 4 bases and J by 0 bases, with 11 bases left in between. The CDR3 covers 15 residues.

The chain combines TRBV19 with TRBJ1-5, with D uncertain. From germline, CDR1 is LNHDA and CDR2 SQIVND (reference sequence). Trimming pared 9 bases from V and 0 bases from J, leaving 18 bases between. The CDR3 extends over 16 amino acids. This CDR3 reads CASRDVSTLSNQPQHF. CDR3 nucleotides: TGTGCCAGCCGAGATGTGAGTACCCTTAGCAATCAGCCCCAGCATTTT.

The V call is TRBV7-9, the J call TRBJ2-3, with TRBD2 matching 8 bases. J was trimmed by 4 bases and V by 0 bases; bases with no gene match: 12. Germline CDR1 reads SEHNR; CDR2 reads FQNEAQ (reference sequence). This CDR3 contains 18 residues. Here the CDR3 reads CASSLAQIGGAIADTQYF. The CDR3 region has the DNA TGTGCCAGCAGCTTAGCGCAGATCGGGGGGGCCATTGCAGATACGCAGTATTTT.

For this clonotype: Germline is not matched at one junction end, which may reflect a read error. DNA for the CDR3: TGCGCCATCAGCTTCCGACGGGGCATCACTGAAGCTTTCTTT. Protein product: CAISFRRGITEAFF. The chain joins TRBV5-1 to TRBJ1-1; a possible D gene is TRBD1 (5 bases). This CDR3 spans 14 amino acids. Germline CDR1 and CDR2: SGHRS and YFSETQ.

The genes are TRBV30 and TRBJ1-2; weak D call: TRBD1 (5 bases). V lost 4 bases and J 4 bases, leaving 10 bases between the germline ends. CDR1 is GTSNPN, CDR2 SVGIG, per germline (reference sequence). This CDR3 contains 12 residues. The CDR3 protein is CAWNSGGYGYTF. The CDR3 DNA reads as TGTGCCTGGAATTCCGGGGGCTATGGCTACACCTTC.

The chain links TRBV6-6 to TRBJ2-7; TRBD1 aligns across 7 bases. The CDR3 consists of 15 residues. Germline loops: CDR1 MNHNY, CDR2 SVGAGI (reference sequence). After removal of 4 bases from V and 2 bases from J, the junction contained 8 bases not matched to a gene. The CDR3 nucleotides read TGTGCCAGCAGTTCCGCGGACAGGACCACCTACGAGCAGTACTTC. Residues: CASSSADRTTYEQYF.

The rearrangement uses TRBV4-3 and TRBJ2-5; 10 positions match TRBD1. The ends lost 4 bases at V and 2 bases at J; junction bases unmatched: 7. CDR1 and CDR2 (germline): LGHNA, YSLEER. CDR3 length equals 16 residues. The CDR3 DNA reads as TGCGCCAGCAGCCCCTTAGGACAGGGGGGACAAGAGACCCAGTACTTC. Protein: CASSPLGQGGQETQYF.

This clonotype was picked up a small number of times. The rearrangement joins TRBV20-1 to TRBJ2-7, with 8 nucleotides matching TRBD2. The CDR3 totals 11 residues. CDR1 is DFQATT, CDR2 SNEGSKA, per germline (reference sequence). V dropped 7 bases and J dropped 6; count of bases not matched to a gene: 5. CDR3 DNA sequence: TGCAGTGTTCCGGGGGGGGGCGAGCAGTACTTC. It encodes CSVPGGGEQYF.

The CDR3 coding sequence is TGCAGCGGCACCATACAGGACTACAATGAGCAGTTCTTC. Its protein is CSGTIQDYNEQFF. The chain links TRBV29-1 to TRBJ2-1; a possible D gene is TRBD1 (5 bases). Germline values: CDR1 SQVTM, CDR2 ANQGSEA. The CDR3 totals 13 residues. The germline V and J ends were trimmed by 7 bases and 3 bases, with 13 bases remaining between them.

This chain links TRBV28 with TRBJ2-7, with a tentative D call TRBD1 (6 bases). The CDR3 is 14 residues long. Per germline, CDR1 MDHEN and CDR2 SYDVKM. V was trimmed by 7 bases and J by 4 bases, leaving 17 bases between them. The CDR3 is CASISRRDKYEQYF. For the CDR3, the DNA is TGTGCCAGCATCTCCCGCCGGGACAAATACGAGCAGTACTTC.